The rows below give T cell receptor beta chains drawn from one sample of a study of CD8+CD57+ T cells in acquired aplastic anemia. TCRdb used MiXCR to reprocess the reads, holding one entry per CDR3 protein. The sample has under 200,000 distinct CDR3 sequences, roughly 50% seen once; the top ten hold more than 30%. Sequencing used sorted CD4+, CD8+, or CD8+CD57+ T cells (not recorded which) from PBMCs. The source is a human donor with aplastic anemia. The CDR3 runs from the conserved cysteine through the conserved F or W. The D gene is left open where the match is weak. Where a row states a size, it is once, few, many or the class of an expanded clone; other rows omit it.

v_gene	abundance	d_gene	j_gene	CDR3aa	CDR3nt
TRBV24-1	-	TRBD2	TRBJ2-7	CASSLGWTSNYEQYF	TGTGCCAGCAGCTTAGGCTGGACTAGCAACTACGAGCAGTACTTC
TRBV4-1	once	TRBD1	TRBJ1-2	CASSQALGTGGTYGYTF	TGCGCCAGCAGCCAAGCGCTTGGGACAGGAGGGACCTATGGCTACACCTTC
TRBV12-3/TRBV12-4	-	TRBD2	TRBJ2-5	CASSRENGLAGTQYF	TGTGCCAGCAGCCGCGAAAATGGACTAGCGGGGACCCAGTACTTC
TRBV24-1	-	TRBD1	TRBJ1-5	CATSDLDRGQPQHF	TGTGCCACCAGTGATCTGGACAGGGGACAGCCCCAGCATTTT
TRBV7-9	many	TRBD1	TRBJ1-1	CASSSRTGVREAFF	TGTGCCAGCAGCTCCAGGACAGGGGTGCGGGAAGCTTTCTTT
TRBV4-1	many	-	TRBJ1-5	CASSQEAGLYLNQPQHF	TGCGCCAGCAGCCAAGAGGCGGGGCTTTACCTCAATCAGCCCCAGCATTTT
TRBV25-1	-	TRBD2	TRBJ2-1	CASSRGGGLAGANEQFF	TGTGCCAGCAGCCGAGGAGGTGGACTAGCGGGAGCCAATGAGCAGTTCTTC
TRBV15	once	-	TRBJ1-4	CATSRDRFTGEKLFF	TGTGCCACCAGCAGAGACCGGTTTACGGGTGAAAAACTGTTTTTT
TRBV5-4	many	-	TRBJ2-7	CASSLQGKAYEQYF	TGTGCCAGCAGCTTGCAGGGTAAGGCCTACGAGCAGTACTTC
TRBV19	-	TRBD1	TRBJ2-7	CASSTKGTGSYEQYF	TGTGCCAGTAGCACCAAGGGGACAGGATCCTACGAGCAGTACTTC
TRBV27	-	TRBD2	TRBJ2-3	CASSPLQREGRDTQYF	TGTGCCAGCAGCCCCCTCCAGCGGGAGGGAAGAGATACGCAGTATTTT
TRBV13	-	TRBD2	TRBJ2-2	CASSLGAGDGAGELFF	TGTGCCAGCAGCTTAGGTGCGGGAGATGGGGCCGGGGAGCTGTTTTTT
TRBV6-1	-	-	TRBJ2-6	CASSEEGSGANVLTF	TGTGCCAGCAGTGAAGAGGGCTCTGGGGCCAACGTCCTGACTTTC
TRBV13	many	-	TRBJ2-7	CASSLEKGSYEQYF	TGTGCCAGCAGCTTAGAGAAGGGATCCTACGAGCAGTACTTC
TRBV11-2	-	-	TRBJ2-1	CASSSELMSGQFF	TGTGCCAGCAGCTCAGAGTTGATGTCAGGGCAGTTCTTC
TRBV25-1	few	-	TRBJ2-5	CASSDSVTVQETQYF	TGTGCCAGCAGTGATTCAGTAACTGTACAAGAGACCCAGTACTTC